This entry lists 23 T cell receptor beta chains sequenced from one sample in a study of T cell repertoires in cytomegalovirus infection. TCRdb analysed the reads with MiXCR anew, one entry per CDR3 protein. The sample holds approximately 700,000 distinct CDR3 sequences; less than 40% are singletons and the top ten take about 2.8%. The sequencing input was PBMCs. These receptors originate from a human donor in good health (CMV status not recorded). Some clones in this sample may be carry-over from other donors' samples.

This clonotype was seen a few times. The V and J genes are TRBV7-9 and TRBJ1-2, with D perhaps TRBD1 (5 bases). The germline CDR1 and CDR2 sequences are SEHNR and FQNEAQ (reference sequence). The CDR3 runs to 14 residues. Trimming stripped 2 bases from V and 8 bases from J, with 15 bases between. The CDR3: CASSLQGLLEGYTF. The CDR3 DNA reads TGTGCCAGCAGCTTACAGGGCCTACTAGAGGGCTACACCTTC.

A few counts support this clonotype. The chain joins TRBV2 to TRBJ2-5; 7 bases map to TRBD2. The CDR3 is made up of 16 amino acids. CDR1 and CDR2 (germline): SNHLY, FYNNEI. V trimming: 2 bases; J trimming: 6 bases; junction bases outside the gene matches: 12. The CDR3 here is CASSELGGSTRKTQYF. The CDR3 DNA is TGTGCCAGCAGTGAACTGGGCGGGAGTACAAGGAAGACCCAGTACTTC.

This clonotype came up a few times. The chain is built from TRBV15 and TRBJ2-2; a weak D match, TRBD2 (6 bases). This CDR3 is built from 13 residues. Trimming cost V 5 bases and J 6 bases, with 10 bases left between them. The germline V gene encodes CDR1 LNHNV and CDR2 YYDKDF (reference sequence). In DNA, the CDR3 is TGTGCCACCAGCCCTCGACTAGCCGGGGAGCTGTTTTTT. It translates to CATSPRLAGELFF.

The J gene is TRBJ1-2, the V gene TRBV2, with D unresolved. The CDR3 spans 15 residues. Germline loops: CDR1 SNHLY, CDR2 FYNNEI. V lost 6 bases, J lost 8 bases, and 22 bases lay in between. The CDR3 DNA reads as TGTGCCAGCAGCGAGTCTTTTGGGGTCACGGAGGGCTACACCTTC. Translated: CASSESFGVTEGYTF. Supplemented by reference TRBV2 and TRBJ1-2, the full variable domain reads EPEVTQTPSHQVTQMGQEVILRCVPISNHLYFYWYRQILGQKVEFLVSFYNNEISEKSEIFDDQFSVERPDGSNFTLKIRSTKLEDSAMYFCASSESFGVTEGYTFGSGTRLTVV.

The V and J genes are TRBV5-5 and TRBJ1-2; a weak D match, TRBD1 (5 bases). In germline, CDR1 is SGHKS, CDR2 YYEKEE (reference sequence). V shed 7 bases and J shed 1 base, with 17 bases lying between them. This CDR3 contains 15 residues. The CDR3 reads CASAVGGTYNYGYTF. The DNA for the CDR3 is TGTGCCAGCGCCGTGGGGGGGACCTATAACTATGGCTACACCTTC. The full variable domain, rest sourced from reference TRBV5-5 and TRBJ1-2, is DAGVTQSPTHLIKTRGQQVTLRCSPISGHKSVSWYQQVLGQGPQFIFQYYEKEERGRGNFPDRFSARQFPNYSSELNVNALLLGDSALYLCASAVGGTYNYGYTFGSGTRLTVV.

The CDR3 nucleotides are TGTGCCAGCAGCTCCCGGACAGTTTCTGGGGCCAACGTCCTGACTTTC. It specifies CASSSRTVSGANVLTF. The chain links TRBV7-3 to TRBJ2-6, with D possibly matching TRBD1 (6 bases). The CDR3 sequence is 16 residues long. CDR1 and CDR2 from the germline V gene are SGHTA and FQGTGA. V lost 4 bases, J lost 1 base, and 11 bases lay in between.

This clonotype has more than one count but fewer than ten. The J gene is TRBJ2-1, the V gene TRBV28; the match to TRBD2 covers 10 bases. Germline V gives CDR1 MDHEN, CDR2 SYDVKM. The junction had 13 bases not matched to a gene; V was cut back by 2 bases and J by 9 bases. This CDR3 region has 17 residues. As DNA, the CDR3 is TGTGCCAGCAGTTTAGTAGTTGATACTAGCGGGATTGGTGAGCAGTTCTTC. Protein: CASSLVVDTSGIGEQFF.

Only a few counts were recorded for this clonotype. This rearrangement joins TRBV5-6 to TRBJ1-2, with TRBD1 as a possible D gene (6 bases). The CDR3 contains 13 residues. The V and J ends lost 3 bases and 8 bases respectively, with 14 bases between them. Germline V CDR1 and CDR2: SGHDT, YYEEEE. CDR3 bases: TGTGCCAGCAGCTATCGACAGGCGGGAGGCTACACCTTC. It specifies CASSYRQAGGYTF.

This clonotype has just a few counts. The chain recombines TRBV7-2 with TRBJ2-1; 16 nucleotides agree with TRBD2. CDR3 size: 20 residues. The V and J ends lost 3 bases and 6 bases, in that order; junction bases with no gene match: 14. Germline-derived CDR1 and CDR2 are SGHTA and FQGNSA. CDR3 in amino acids: CASSFYGTSGRAISTNEQFF. CDR3 bases: TGTGCCAGCAGCTTTTATGGGACTAGCGGGAGGGCGATTTCAACCAATGAGCAGTTCTTC.

V is TRBV5-6 and J is TRBJ1-6, with 9 bases identical to TRBD1. V trimming: 4 bases; J trimming: 9 bases; junction bases outside the gene matches: 8. The germline V gene has CDR1 SGHDT and CDR2 YYEEEE. This CDR3 is 15 amino acids long. CDR3 in DNA: TGTGCCAGCAGCCCCGGACAGGGGATGGTTTCACCCCTCCACTTT. Protein: CASSPGQGMVSPLHF.

This chain uses TRBV2 with TRBJ2-1; D not resolved. This CDR3 comprises 15 residues. V was cut by 9 bases and J by 4 bases, with 19 bases left in between. The germline V gene encodes CDR1 SNHLY and CDR2 FYNNEI. The CDR3 sequence: CASLGAQNFYNEQFF. The CDR3 nucleotides are TGTGCCAGTTTGGGCGCCCAAAACTTTTACAATGAGCAGTTCTTC.

This clonotype was counted many times. The chain couples TRBV12-3 or TRBV12-4 to TRBJ1-6; possible D gene TRBD1, 5 bases. V was clipped by 7 bases and J by 4 bases, with 11 bases between them. This CDR3 spans 14 amino acids. For the CDR3, the DNA is TGTGCCAGCACCCAGGGTTCGTATAATTCACCCCTCCACTTT. Its protein is CASTQGSYNSPLHF.

This clonotype was seen a few times. The rearrangement uses TRBV12-3 or TRBV12-4 and TRBJ1-1; D is unresolved. With 5 bases removed from V and 7 bases from J, the gap between germline ends came to 17 bases. The CDR3 totals 14 residues. CDR3 DNA: TGTGCCAGCAGTCTCTCGGAGGGATCCAATGAAGCTTTCTTT. It codes for CASSLSEGSNEAFF.

As for this clonotype: One end of the junction varies from germline; a read error may be responsible. V gene TRBV19 combines with J gene TRBJ2-5, with D unclear. The CDR3 loop spans 14 amino acids. Looked up from germline, CDR1 is LNHDA and CDR2 is SQIVND (reference sequence). The DNA for the CDR3 is TGTGCCAGTAGTATAGCGTTTGGTCAAGACACCCAGTACTTC. Its translation: CASSIAFGQDTQYF. Combining the CDR3 with reference TRBV19 and TRBJ2-5 gives the whole variable domain DGGITQSPKYLFRKEGQNVTLSCEQNLNHDAMYWYRQDPGQGLRLIYYSQIVNDFQKGDIAEGYSVSREKKESFPLTVTSAQKNPTAFYLCASSIAFGQDTQYFGPGTRLLVL.

The chain combines TRBV19 with TRBJ1-5; possibly TRBD1 for D (5 bases). V gave up 5 bases and J gave up 2 bases, with 10 bases separating them. Germline CDR1 is LNHDA and CDR2 is SQIVND (reference sequence). The CDR3 spans 14 residues. CDR3 region: CASSDLGGNQPQHF. CDR3 nucleotides: TGTGCCAGTAGTGACTTGGGGGGCAATCAGCCCCAGCATTTT.

This clonotype was detected only a few times. The chain is built from TRBV7-9 and TRBJ1-3, with 9 bases matching TRBD1. CDR1 SEHNR and CDR2 FQNEAQ come from the germline V gene (reference sequence). The length of the CDR3 is 19 residues. Unmatched junction bases numbered 15, after V lost 6 bases and J lost 0 bases. For the CDR3, the DNA is TGTGCCAGCAGTCGGACAGGGGTTAATCCCCGTAGCTCTGGAAACACCATATATTTT. It codes for CASSRTGVNPRSSGNTIYF.

This sequence joins TRBV27 and TRBJ2-3; D not resolved. V lost 7 bases to trimming and J lost 6 bases, with 14 bases between them. Germline-derived CDR1 and CDR2 are MNHEY and SMNVEV (reference sequence). This CDR3 spans 13 amino acids. The CDR3 loop reads CASKAYPGDTQYF. The CDR3 DNA is TGTGCCAGCAAGGCCTACCCCGGGGATACGCAGTATTTT.

The V call is TRBV5-6, the J call TRBJ2-1, with 12 nucleotides matching TRBD2. Per germline, CDR1 SGHDT and CDR2 YYEEEE. V shed 4 bases and J 9 bases; nucleotides not matched to a gene: 8. The CDR3 length is 15 residues. The DNA for the CDR3 is TGTGCCAGCAGCGCGACTAGCGGGAGTGCTGGTGAGCAGTTCTTC. Protein sequence: CASSATSGSAGEQFF.

The chain recombines TRBV7-3 with TRBJ1-1, with 9 bases matching TRBD1. V trimming: 2 bases; J trimming: 1 base; junction bases outside the gene matches: 2. The CDR3 covers 15 residues. CDR1 and CDR2 (germline): SGHTA, FQGTGA. The CDR3 here is CASSLHRGRNTEAFF. Here the CDR3 DNA reads TGTGCCAGCAGCTTACACAGGGGGCGGAACACTGAAGCTTTCTTT.

In its sample, this clonotype was seen once. This may arise from a read error, as a much more abundant clone is one base away. V gene TRBV7-2 combines with J gene TRBJ2-4; D not resolved. Germline CDR1 SGHTA, CDR2 FQGNSA. Trimming pared 1 base from V and 3 bases from J, leaving 4 bases between. The CDR3 contains 13 residues. The CDR3 region is CASSLDDKNIQYF. In nucleotides, the CDR3 is TGTGCCAGCAGCTTAGACGACAAAAACATTCAGTACTTC.

The rearrangement links TRBV10-3 to TRBJ2-5; 7 nucleotides line up with TRBD2. The germline V gene encodes CDR1 ENHRY and CDR2 SYGVKD. This CDR3 is built from 16 residues. J was trimmed by 2 bases and V by 0 bases; bases with no gene match: 6. The CDR3 sequence: CAISESPGGPQETQYF. The CDR3 DNA is TGTGCCATCAGTGAGTCCCCGGGAGGTCCTCAAGAGACCCAGTACTTC.

The rearrangement joins TRBV6-6 to TRBJ2-1, with 8 bases identical to TRBD2. This CDR3 is built from 13 residues. Germline V gene data show CDR1 as MNHNY and CDR2 as SVGAGI (reference sequence). V lost 2 bases, J lost 10 bases, and 4 bases stayed unmatched. The CDR3 loop is CASSYSGGPEQFF. CDR3 DNA: TGTGCCAGCAGTTACAGCGGGGGCCCCGAGCAGTTCTTC.

This chain connects TRBV10-3 to TRBJ2-7; possibly TRBD1 for D (6 bases). V was trimmed by 10 bases and J by 7 bases, leaving 20 bases between them. Germline V gene data show CDR1 as ENHRY and CDR2 as SYGVKD. The CDR3 has 13 residues. The CDR3 protein is CATAEQGMGEQYF. In nucleotides, the CDR3 is TGTGCCACCGCAGAGCAGGGGATGGGGGAGCAGTACTTC.